This T cell receptor (beta chain) appears in the sequencing data of a study of blood T cell repertoires in COVID-19. Study information: COVID-19 samples collected from the United States, Italy and Spain covered acute and convalescent phases. In each case, the material was cDNA or gDNA derived from T cells, B-cell-depleted T cells, or PBMCs.

Study processing details: Reference gene primers were amplified, and this amplification served to estimate nucleated cell counts. The protocol was immunoSEQ multiplex PCR, while the TCRdb copy is restricted to in-frame clones and leaves out a portion. V, J and clone size are those of that table, while D and trimming were read from the DNA. The sample carries some 140,000 clones, about four fifths recorded once. V lost 6 bases to trimming and J lost 7 bases; unmatched junction nucleotides: 0. CDR3 size: 11 residues. Germline CDR1 is ENHRY and CDR2 is SYGVKD. The clonotype originates from a woman older than 75 with acute or convalescent COVID-19. The chain is built from TRBV10-3 and TRBJ1-1; 9 bases fit TRBD1. The sequenced sample was peripheral blood. CDR3 in amino acids: CAIRGQGEAFF. DNA for the CDR3: TGTGCCATCAGGGGACAGGGTGAAGCTTTCTTT.